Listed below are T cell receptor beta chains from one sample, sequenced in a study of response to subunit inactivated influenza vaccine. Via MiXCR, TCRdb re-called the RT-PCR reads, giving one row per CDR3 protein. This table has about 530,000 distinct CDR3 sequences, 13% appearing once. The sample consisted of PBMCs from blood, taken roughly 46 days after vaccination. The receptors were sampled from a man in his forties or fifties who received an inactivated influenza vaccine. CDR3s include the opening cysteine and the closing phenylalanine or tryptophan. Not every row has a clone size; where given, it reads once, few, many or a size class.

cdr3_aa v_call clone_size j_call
CASSYTIEREKLFF TRBV12-3/TRBV12-4 . TRBJ1-4
CASSQASGRGGHGGELFF TRBV4-1 many TRBJ2-2
CASSTRQGGTDTQYF TRBV5-1 many TRBJ2-3
CASSLNRGATGTDTQYF TRBV5-4 few TRBJ2-3
CASSYRRGGLSQETQYF TRBV6-2/TRBV6-3 few TRBJ2-5
CSVPGPWGGYTF TRBV29-1 . TRBJ1-2
CASSYPGGFTDTQYF TRBV6-2/TRBV6-3 few TRBJ2-3
CASSVTGGEETQYF TRBV7-2 many TRBJ2-5
CASRTGGYEQYF TRBV2 many TRBJ2-7
CSASVTQRTDTQYF TRBV20-1 many TRBJ2-3